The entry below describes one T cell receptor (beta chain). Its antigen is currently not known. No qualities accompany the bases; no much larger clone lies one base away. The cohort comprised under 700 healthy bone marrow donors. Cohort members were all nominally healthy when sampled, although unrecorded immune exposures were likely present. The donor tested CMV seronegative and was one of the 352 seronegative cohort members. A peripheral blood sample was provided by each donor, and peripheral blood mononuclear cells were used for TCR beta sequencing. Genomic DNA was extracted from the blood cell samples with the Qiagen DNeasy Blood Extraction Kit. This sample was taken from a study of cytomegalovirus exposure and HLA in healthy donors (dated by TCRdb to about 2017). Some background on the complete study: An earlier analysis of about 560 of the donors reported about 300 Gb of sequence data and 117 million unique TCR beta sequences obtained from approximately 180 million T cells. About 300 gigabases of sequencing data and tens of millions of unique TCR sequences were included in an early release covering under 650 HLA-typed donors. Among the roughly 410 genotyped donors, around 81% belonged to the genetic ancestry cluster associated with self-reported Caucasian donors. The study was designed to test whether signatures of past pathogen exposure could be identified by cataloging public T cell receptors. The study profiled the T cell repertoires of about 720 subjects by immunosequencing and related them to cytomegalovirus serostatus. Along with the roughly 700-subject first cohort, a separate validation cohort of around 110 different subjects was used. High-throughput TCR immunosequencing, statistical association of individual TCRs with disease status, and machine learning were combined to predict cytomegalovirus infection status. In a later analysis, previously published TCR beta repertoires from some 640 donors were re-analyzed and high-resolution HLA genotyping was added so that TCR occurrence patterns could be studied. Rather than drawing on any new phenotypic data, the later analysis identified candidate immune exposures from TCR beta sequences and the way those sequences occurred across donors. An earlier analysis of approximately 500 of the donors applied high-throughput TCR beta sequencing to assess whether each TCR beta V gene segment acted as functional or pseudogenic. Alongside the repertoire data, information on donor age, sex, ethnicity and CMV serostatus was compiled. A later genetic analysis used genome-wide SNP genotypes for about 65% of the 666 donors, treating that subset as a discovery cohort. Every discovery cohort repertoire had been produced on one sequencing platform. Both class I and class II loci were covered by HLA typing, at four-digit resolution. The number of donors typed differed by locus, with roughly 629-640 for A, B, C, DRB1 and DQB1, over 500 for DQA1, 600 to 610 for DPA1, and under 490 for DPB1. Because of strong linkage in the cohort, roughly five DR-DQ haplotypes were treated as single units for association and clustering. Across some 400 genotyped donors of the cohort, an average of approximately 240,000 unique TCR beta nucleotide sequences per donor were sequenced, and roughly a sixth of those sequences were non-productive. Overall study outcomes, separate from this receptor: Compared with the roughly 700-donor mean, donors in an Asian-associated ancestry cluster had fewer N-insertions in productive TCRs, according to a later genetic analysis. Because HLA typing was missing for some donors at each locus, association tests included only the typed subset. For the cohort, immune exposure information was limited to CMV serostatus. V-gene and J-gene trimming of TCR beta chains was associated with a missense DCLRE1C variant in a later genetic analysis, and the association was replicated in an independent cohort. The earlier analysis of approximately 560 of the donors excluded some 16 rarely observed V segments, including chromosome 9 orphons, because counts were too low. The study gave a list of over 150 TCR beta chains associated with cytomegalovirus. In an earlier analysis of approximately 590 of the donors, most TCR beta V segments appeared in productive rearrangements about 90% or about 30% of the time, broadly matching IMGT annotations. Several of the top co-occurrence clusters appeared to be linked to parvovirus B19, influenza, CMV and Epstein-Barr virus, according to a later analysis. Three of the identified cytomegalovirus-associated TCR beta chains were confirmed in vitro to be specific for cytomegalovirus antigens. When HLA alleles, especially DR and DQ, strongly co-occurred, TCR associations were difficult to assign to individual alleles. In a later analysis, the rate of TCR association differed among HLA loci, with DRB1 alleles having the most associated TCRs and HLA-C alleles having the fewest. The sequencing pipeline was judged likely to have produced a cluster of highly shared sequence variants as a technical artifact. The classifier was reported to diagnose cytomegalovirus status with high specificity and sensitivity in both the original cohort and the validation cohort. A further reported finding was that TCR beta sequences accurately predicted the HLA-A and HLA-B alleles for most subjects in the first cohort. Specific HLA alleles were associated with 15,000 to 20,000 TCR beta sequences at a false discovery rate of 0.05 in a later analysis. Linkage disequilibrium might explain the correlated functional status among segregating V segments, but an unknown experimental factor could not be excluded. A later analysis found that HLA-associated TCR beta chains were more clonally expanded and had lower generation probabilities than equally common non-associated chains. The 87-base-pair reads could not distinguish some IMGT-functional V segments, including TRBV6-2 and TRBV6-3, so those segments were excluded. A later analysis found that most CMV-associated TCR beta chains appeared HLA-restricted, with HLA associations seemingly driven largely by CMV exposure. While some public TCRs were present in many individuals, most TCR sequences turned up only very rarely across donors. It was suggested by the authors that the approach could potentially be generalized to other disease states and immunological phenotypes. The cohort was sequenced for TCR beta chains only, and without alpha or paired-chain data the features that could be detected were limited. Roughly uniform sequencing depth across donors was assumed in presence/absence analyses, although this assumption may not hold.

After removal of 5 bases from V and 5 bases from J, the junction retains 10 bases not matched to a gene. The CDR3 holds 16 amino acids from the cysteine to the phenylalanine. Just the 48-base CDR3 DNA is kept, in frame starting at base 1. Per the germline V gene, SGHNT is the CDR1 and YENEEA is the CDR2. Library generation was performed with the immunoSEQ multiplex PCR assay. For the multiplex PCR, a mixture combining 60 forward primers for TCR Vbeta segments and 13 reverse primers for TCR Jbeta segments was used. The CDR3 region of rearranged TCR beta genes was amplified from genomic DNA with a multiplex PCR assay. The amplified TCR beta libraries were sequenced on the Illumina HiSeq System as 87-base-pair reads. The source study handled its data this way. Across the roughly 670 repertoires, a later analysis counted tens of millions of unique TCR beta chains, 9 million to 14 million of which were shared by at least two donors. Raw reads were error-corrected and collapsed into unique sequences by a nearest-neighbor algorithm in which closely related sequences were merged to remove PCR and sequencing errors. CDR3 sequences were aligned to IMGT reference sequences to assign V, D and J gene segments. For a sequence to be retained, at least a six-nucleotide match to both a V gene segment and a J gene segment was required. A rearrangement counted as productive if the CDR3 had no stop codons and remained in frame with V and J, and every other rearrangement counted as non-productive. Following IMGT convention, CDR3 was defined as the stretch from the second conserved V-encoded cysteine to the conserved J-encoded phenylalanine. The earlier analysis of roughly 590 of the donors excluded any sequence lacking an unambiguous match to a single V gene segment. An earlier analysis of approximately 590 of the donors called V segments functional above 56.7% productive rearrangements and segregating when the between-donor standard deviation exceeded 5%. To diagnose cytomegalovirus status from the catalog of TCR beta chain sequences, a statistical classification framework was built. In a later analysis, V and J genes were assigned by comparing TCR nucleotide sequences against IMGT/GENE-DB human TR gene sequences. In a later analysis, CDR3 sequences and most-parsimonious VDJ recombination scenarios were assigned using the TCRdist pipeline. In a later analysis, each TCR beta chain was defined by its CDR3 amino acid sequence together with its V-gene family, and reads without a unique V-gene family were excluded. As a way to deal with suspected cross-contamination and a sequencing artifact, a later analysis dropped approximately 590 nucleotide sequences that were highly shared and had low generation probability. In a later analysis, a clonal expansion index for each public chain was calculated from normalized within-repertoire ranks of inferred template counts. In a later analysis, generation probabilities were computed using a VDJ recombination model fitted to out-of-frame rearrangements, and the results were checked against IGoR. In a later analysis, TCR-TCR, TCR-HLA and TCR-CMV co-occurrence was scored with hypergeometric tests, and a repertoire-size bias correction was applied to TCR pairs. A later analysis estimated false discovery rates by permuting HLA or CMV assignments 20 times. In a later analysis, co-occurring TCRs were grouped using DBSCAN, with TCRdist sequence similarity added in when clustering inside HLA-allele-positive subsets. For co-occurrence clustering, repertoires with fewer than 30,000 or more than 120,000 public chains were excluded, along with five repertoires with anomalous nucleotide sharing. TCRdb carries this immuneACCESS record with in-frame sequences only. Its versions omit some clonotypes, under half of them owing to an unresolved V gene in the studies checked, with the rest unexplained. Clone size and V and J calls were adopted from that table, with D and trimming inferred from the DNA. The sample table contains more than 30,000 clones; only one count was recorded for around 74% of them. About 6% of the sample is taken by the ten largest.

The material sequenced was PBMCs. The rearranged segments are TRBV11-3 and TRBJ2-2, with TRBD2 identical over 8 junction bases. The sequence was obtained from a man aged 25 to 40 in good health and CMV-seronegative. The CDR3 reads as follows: CASSHRSGRGTGELFF. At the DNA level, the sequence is TGTGCCAGCAGCCACCGAAGCGGGAGAGGAACCGGGGAGCTGTTTTTT. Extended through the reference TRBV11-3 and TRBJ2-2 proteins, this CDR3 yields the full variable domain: EAGVVQSPRYKIIEKKQPVAFWCNPISGHNTLYWYLQNLGQGPELLIRYENEEAVDDSQLPKDRFSAERLKGVDSTLKIQPAELGDSAVYLCASSHRSGRGTGELFFGEGSRLTVL.